The rows below give T cell receptor beta chains drawn from one sample of a study of cytomegalovirus exposure and HLA in healthy donors. The method was immunoSEQ multiplex PCR; TCRdb's version includes in-frame clones alone and lacks a portion of them. The table shows roughly 120,000 clones, with less than 80% occurring only once. Sequencing input: PBMCs. The receptors here all came from a woman in her forties in good health and CMV-seropositive. CDR3s include the opening cysteine and the closing phenylalanine or tryptophan. The D gene is left open where the match is weak. A row's size may be missing; if present it is once, few, many or a size class.

d_call,clone_size,j_call,v_call,cdr3_aa,cdr3_nt
.,.,TRBJ2-7,TRBV5-6,CASSGDPFPYEQYF,TGTGCCAGCAGCGGAGACCCGTTCCCGTACGAGCAGTACTTC
TRBD1,.,TRBJ2-7,TRBV28,CASSTTKTGAYEQYF,TGTGCCAGCAGTACGACAAAGACAGGGGCCTACGAGCAGTACTTC
.,.,TRBJ2-7,TRBV29-1,CSVGGTENYEQYF,TGCAGCGTTGGCGGGACGGAGAATTACGAGCAGTACTTC
.,.,TRBJ2-7,TRBV10-2,CASSPSPGDVLIPPSEQYF,TGCGCCAGCAGCCCCTCACCGGGAGATGTATTGATTCCCCCCAGCGAGCAGTACTTC
.,once,TRBJ1-2,TRBV4-1,CASSQGRQGAYGYTF,TGCGCCAGCAGTCAAGGCAGACAAGGGGCGTATGGCTACACCTTC
.,.,TRBJ2-7,TRBV28,CASKYPLGGEQYF,TGTGCCAGCAAGTACCCTCTGGGAGGCGAGCAGTACTTC
TRBD1,.,TRBJ1-5,TRBV10-3,CAISEAGGGRQPQHF,TGTGCCATCAGTGAGGCAGGGGGCGGTCGACAGCCCCAGCATTTT
TRBD2,.,TRBJ2-7,TRBV27,CASSSPLAGSYEQYF,TGTGCCAGCAGTTCCCCCCTAGCGGGATCCTACGAGCAGTACTTC
TRBD1,few,TRBJ1-2,TRBV29-1,CSVEDRQGRYGYTF,TGCAGCGTTGAAGACCGACAGGGGCGCTATGGCTACACCTTC
.,.,TRBJ2-5,TRBV11-1,CASSLGELGGVEETQYF,TGTGCCAGCAGCTTAGGAGAATTGGGCGGGGTGGAAGAGACCCAGTACTTC
.,.,TRBJ2-3,TRBV6-7,CASSVGTSRGDTQYF,TGTGCCAGCAGTGTGGGAACTAGTAGAGGAGATACGCAGTATTTT
TRBD2,.,TRBJ2-5,TRBV2,CASKGGTSGLQETQYF,TGTGCCAGCAAGGGCGGGACTAGCGGCCTCCAAGAGACCCAGTACTTC
.,.,TRBJ2-5,TRBV28,CASSSKGSEQYF,TGTGCCAGCAGTTCAAAAGGGAGTGAGCAGTACTTC
TRBD1,.,TRBJ1-2,TRBV9,CASSVGITGQGQEGYTF,TGTGCCAGCAGCGTAGGAATAACGGGACAGGGGCAAGAAGGCTACACCTTC
TRBD1,.,TRBJ2-7,TRBV7-6,CASSAGTGRGEQYF,TGTGCCAGCAGCGCGGGGACAGGGAGGGGCGAGCAGTACTTC
.,.,TRBJ2-1,TRBV29-1,CSGLGTSEQFF,TGCAGCGGACTAGGGACGAGTGAGCAGTTCTTC
TRBD2,.,TRBJ2-1,TRBV7-2,CASKPGLAGDSAEQFF,TGTGCCAGCAAACCGGGACTAGCGGGAGACTCGGCTGAGCAGTTCTTC
TRBD1,.,TRBJ1-1,TRBV6-6,CASSIQGEGTEAFF,TGTGCCAGCAGCATACAGGGGGAGGGCACTGAAGCTTTCTTT
.,.,TRBJ2-1,TRBV15,CATSRLIATGEQFF,TGTGCCACCAGCAGACTAATAGCTACAGGTGAGCAGTTCTTC
.,.,TRBJ1-5,TRBV7-2,CASSLAQLAGGQRQPQHF,TGTGCCAGCAGCTTAGCGCAACTCGCCGGGGGGCAGCGGCAGCCCCAGCATTTT
.,few,TRBJ2-7,TRBV21-1,CASSKGRQRTISLQYF,TGTGCCAGCAGCAAAGGAAGGCAGCGGACCATCTCTCTTCAGTACTTC
.,.,TRBJ2-1,TRBV5-4,CASRYQWNEQFF,TGTGCCAGCAGATACCAGTGGAATGAGCAGTTCTTC
.,.,TRBJ2-7,TRBV1,CTAPGEQYF,TGCACCGCCCCAGGAGAGCAGTACTTC
.,.,TRBJ2-3,TRBV5-4,CASSRISRGWADTQYF,TGTGCCAGCAGCCGAATCTCTAGGGGCTGGGCAGATACGCAGTATTTT
.,.,TRBJ2-4,TRBV7-9,CASSYLGGGENIQYF,TGTGCCAGCAGCTACTTAGGGGGTGGGGAAAACATTCAGTACTTC
TRBD1,once,TRBJ2-1,TRBV28,CASSFPSDRGPWSSYNEQFF,TGTGCCAGCAGTTTCCCCTCTGACAGGGGGCCTTGGAGCTCCTACAATGAGCAGTTCTTC
TRBD1,.,TRBJ2-1,TRBV4-3,CASSQDGQGFYNEQFF,TGCGCCAGCAGCCAAGATGGACAGGGTTTTTACAATGAGCAGTTCTTC
TRBD1,.,TRBJ2-1,TRBV19,CASNGDRGRNEQFF,TGTGCCAGTAACGGCGACAGGGGTAGGAATGAGCAGTTCTTC
TRBD2,.,TRBJ2-3,TRBV4-1,CASSQDSSGLPRDTQYF,TGCGCCAGCAGCCAAGATTCTAGCGGGCTCCCCAGAGATACGCAGTATTTT
.,.,TRBJ2-3,TRBV18,CASSPVTIRGLGTDTQYF,TGTGCCAGCTCACCGGTCACAATCAGGGGTTTGGGGACAGATACGCAGTATTTT
.,few,TRBJ2-2,TRBV6-6,CASLSTHRNTGELFF,TGTGCCAGCCTATCTACGCATCGGAACACCGGGGAGCTGTTTTTT
.,.,TRBJ2-7,TRBV7-9,CASSQLHSFYEQYF,TGTGCCAGCAGCCAACTCCACAGTTTCTACGAGCAGTACTTC
.,.,TRBJ2-7,TRBV27,CASSLSAGRSSYEQYF,TGTGCCAGCAGTTTATCGGCGGGAAGGAGCTCCTACGAGCAGTACTTC
TRBD2,few,TRBJ2-3,TRBV4-3,CASSQDRASGITDTQYF,TGCGCCAGCAGCCAAGATCGGGCTAGCGGGATCACAGATACGCAGTATTTT
TRBD1,.,TRBJ1-2,TRBV19,CASSIDVSGGFGIAGYTF,TGTGCCAGTAGTATAGATGTCTCAGGGGGCTTCGGGATAGCTGGCTACACCTTC
.,.,TRBJ2-3,TRBV11-2,CASSLGFLEITDTQYF,TGTGCCAGCAGCTTAGGGTTTTTGGAGATCACAGATACGCAGTATTTT
TRBD2,.,TRBJ2-7,TRBV5-1,CASASGISYEQYF,TGCGCCAGTGCTAGCGGGATTAGCTACGAGCAGTACTTC
TRBD2,.,TRBJ2-1,TRBV27,CASSFGLAGGSSYNEQFF,TGTGCCAGCAGTTTCGGGCTAGCGGGAGGAAGCTCCTACAATGAGCAGTTCTTC
.,.,TRBJ2-3,TRBV6-5,CASSYGTLGADTQYF,TGTGCCAGCAGTTACGGAACTCTAGGAGCAGATACGCAGTATTTT
.,.,TRBJ2-7,TRBV9,CASSVGEGGEGNLNYEQYF,TGTGCCAGCAGCGTAGGGGAGGGGGGGGAGGGAAATTTAAACTACGAGCAGTACTTC
TRBD2,.,TRBJ2-3,TRBV7-6,CASSLGREGPTDTQYF,TGTGCCAGCAGCTTAGGTCGGGAGGGCCCCACAGATACGCAGTATTTT
.,.,TRBJ1-1,TRBV9,CASSPGNTEAFF,TGTGCCAGCAGCCCAGGGAACACTGAAGCTTTCTTT
.,.,TRBJ2-1,TRBV4-3,CASSQDTAAVQFF,TGCGCCAGCAGCCAAGATACAGCTGCCGTGCAGTTCTTC
TRBD1,.,TRBJ1-1,TRBV2,CASSEASGQGMNTEAFF,TGTGCCAGCAGTGAAGCGTCGGGACAGGGGATGAACACTGAAGCTTTCTTT
.,.,TRBJ1-4,TRBV7-9,CASSQMTGYERLFF,TGTGCCAGCAGCCAGATGACAGGATATGAAAGACTGTTTTTT
TRBD1,.,TRBJ1-1,TRBV28,CASSFRGQMNTEAFF,TGTGCCAGCAGTTTCCGGGGACAGATGAACACTGAAGCTTTCTTT
.,.,TRBJ2-1,TRBV30,CAWTRTNINQGQFF,TGTGCCTGGACCAGGACCAATATTAACCAGGGGCAGTTCTTC
TRBD1,.,TRBJ1-2,TRBV9,CASSPPPGQGEPHYGYTF,TGTGCCAGCAGCCCGCCCCCGGGACAGGGGGAACCTCACTATGGCTACACCTTC
.,few,TRBJ2-7,TRBV6-1,CASSEEAGGPYEQYF,TGTGCCAGCAGTGAAGAGGCAGGGGGGCCCTACGAGCAGTACTTC
.,.,TRBJ2-7,TRBV19,CASSISGQLDSYEQYF,TGTGCCAGTAGTATTTCGGGACAACTCGACTCCTACGAGCAGTACTTC
TRBD1,.,TRBJ1-5,TRBV9,CASGVGGGARQPQHF,TGTGCCAGCGGCGTAGGAGGGGGCGCGAGGCAGCCCCAGCATTTT
.,.,TRBJ1-1,TRBV27,CASSLYPNTEAFF,TGTGCCAGCAGTCTCTACCCGAACACTGAAGCTTTCTTT
.,.,TRBJ1-5,TRBV7-2,CASSQDPRRNQPQHF,TGTGCCAGCAGCCAAGACCCCCGGCGGAATCAGCCCCAGCATTTT